Shown below are 9 T cell receptor beta chains from a single sample sequenced in a study of cytomegalovirus exposure and HLA in healthy donors. 13 Jbeta primers and 60 Vbeta primers were used for the PCR. Clones were sequenced by immunoSEQ multiplex PCR, and TCRdb holds only the in-frame ones, with some missing. The sample records about 50,000 clones, roughly 76% being singletons. Sequences were obtained from PBMCs. The receptors derive from a woman in her thirties or forties in good health and CMV-seropositive.

This chain connects TRBV15 to TRBJ1-2; D unresolved. The CDR3 length is 15 residues. Per germline, CDR1 LNHNV and CDR2 YYDKDF (reference sequence). V lost 3 bases, J lost 0 bases, and 11 bases lay in between. The CDR3 nucleotides read TGTGCCACCAGCAGCGACAAAGAAGCTAACTATGGCTACACCTTC. It translates to CATSSDKEANYGYTF.

This clone appeared a few times. The chain links TRBV7-6 to TRBJ2-5; TRBD1 matches 9 bases. The CDR3 sequence is 16 residues long. The germline gives CDR1 SGHVS, CDR2 FNYEAQ. V lost 2 bases, J lost 4 bases, and 8 bases stayed unmatched. This CDR3 is CASSLFGDRAGETQYF. CDR3 coding DNA: TGTGCCAGCAGCTTATTTGGGGACAGGGCGGGAGAGACCCAGTACTTC.

The chain has TRBV19 and TRBJ1-1, with 7 bases lining up with TRBD1. This CDR3 has 14 amino acids. CDR1 and CDR2 (germline): LNHDA, SQIVND (reference sequence). Trimming removed 0 bases from V and 7 bases from J; junction bases left unmatched: 5. The DNA for the CDR3 is TGTGCCAGTAGTATAGATGCAGGGGGTGGTGAAGCTTTCTTT. Translating it yields CASSIDAGGGEAFF.

V and J are TRBV7-3 and TRBJ2-3, with 8 bases that match TRBD1. CDR1 and CDR2 from the germline V gene are SGHTA and FQGTGA. The CDR3 extends over 14 amino acids. V gave up 3 bases and J gave up 6 bases; unmatched junction bases: 5. The CDR3 coding sequence is TGTGCCAGCAGCTTCGACAGGGGCGGGGATACGCAGTATTTT. Encoded protein: CASSFDRGGDTQYF.

This clone was counted once. The sample holds other DNA sequences that translate to the same CDR3. This rearrangement joins TRBV19 to TRBJ1-2; D remains ambiguous. With 4 bases removed from V and 8 bases from J, the gap between germline ends came to 11 bases. The germline V gene has CDR1 LNHDA and CDR2 SQIVND (reference sequence). The CDR3 runs to 12 residues. CDR3 nucleotides: TGTGCCAGTAGTAGCTTGCTCGGGGGCTACACCTTC. This codes for CASSSLLGGYTF.

This chain joins TRBV7-9 and TRBJ1-6, with D perhaps TRBD1 (5 bases). The germline V and J ends were trimmed by 5 bases and 10 bases, with 21 bases remaining between them. The CDR3 length is 16 residues. Germline CDR1 SEHNR, CDR2 FQNEAQ (reference sequence). CDR3 loop: CASSPLRGTSGSPLHF. The DNA for the CDR3 is TGTGCCAGCAGCCCATTAAGGGGTACAAGCGGGTCACCCCTCCACTTT.

The chain is built from TRBV29-1 and TRBJ1-3; 7 nucleotides line up with TRBD1. J lost 5 bases, V lost 7 bases, and 5 bases had no gene match. The CDR3 runs to 12 residues. Germline V gives CDR1 SQVTM, CDR2 ANQGSEA. The DNA of the CDR3 is TGCAGCGGGTGGGACAGCAGAAACACCATATATTTT. Amino acids: CSGWDSRNTIYF. Looking up the rest from reference TRBV29-1 and TRBJ1-3 gives the full variable domain: SAVISQKPSRDICQRGTSLTIQCQVDSQVTMMFWYRQQPGQSLTLIATANQGSEATYESGFVIDKFPISRPNLTFSTLTVSNMSPEDSSIYLCSGWDSRNTIYFGEGSWLTVV.

The chain employs TRBV19 and TRBJ1-2; no reliable D call. CDR3 size: 11 residues. CDR1 LNHDA and CDR2 SQIVND come from the germline V gene (reference sequence). V lost 6 bases to trimming and J lost 4 bases, with 6 bases between them. The CDR3 nucleotides are TGTGCCAGTAGCCTCGGCTATGGCTACACCTTC. It codes for CASSLGYGYTF.

This chain joins TRBV11-2 and TRBJ1-4, with a weak D call TRBD1 (6 bases). V lost 2 bases and J 0 bases, leaving 13 bases between the germline ends. CDR3 length equals 17 residues. The germline CDR1 and CDR2 sequences are SGHAT and FQNNGV. CDR3 in amino acids: CASSLYGTSATNEKLFF. CDR3 DNA sequence: TGTGCCAGCAGCTTATACGGGACAAGTGCAACTAATGAAAAACTGTTTTTT.